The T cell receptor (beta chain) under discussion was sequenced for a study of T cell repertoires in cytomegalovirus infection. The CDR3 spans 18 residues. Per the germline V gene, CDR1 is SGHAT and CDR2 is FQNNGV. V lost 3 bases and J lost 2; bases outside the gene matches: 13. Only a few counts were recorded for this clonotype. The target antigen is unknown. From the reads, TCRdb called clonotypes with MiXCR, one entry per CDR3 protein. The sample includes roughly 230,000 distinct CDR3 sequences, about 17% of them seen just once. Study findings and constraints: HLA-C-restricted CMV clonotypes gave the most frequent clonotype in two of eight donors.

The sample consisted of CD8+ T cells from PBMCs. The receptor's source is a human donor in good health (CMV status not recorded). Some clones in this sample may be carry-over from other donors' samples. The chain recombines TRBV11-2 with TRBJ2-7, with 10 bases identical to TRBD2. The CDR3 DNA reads TGTGCCAGCAGCTTTTGGTCTTTGGCACTAGCGGGAACCTACGAGCAGTACTTC. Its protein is CASSFWSLALAGTYEQYF.